The 20 T cell receptor beta chains reported below all come from one sample, sequenced in a study of T cell responses to AZD1222 COVID-19 vaccine. Profiled with immunoSEQ multiplex PCR; TCRdb holds only in-frame clones, not every one. This sample has some 130,000 clones, with more than 85% found just once. Sequencing was performed on peripheral blood, taken on day 0 of AZD1222 vaccination. The origin of the receptors is an adult in good health.

This chain joins TRBV13 and TRBJ1-1; 10 positions match TRBD1. The V segment lost 5 bases and the J segment 6 bases; nucleotides outside the gene matches: 6. The CDR3 loop spans 14 amino acids. Germline V CDR1 and CDR2: PRHDT, FYEKMQ (reference sequence). CDR3 coding DNA: TGTGCCAGCAGCGAGGGACAGGGGATCTCTGAAGCTTTCTTT. Translation gives CASSEGQGISEAFF.

The genes are TRBV12-3 or TRBV12-4 and TRBJ2-5; 7 nucleotides align to TRBD1. CDR3 size: 13 residues. The ends lost 1 base at V and 5 bases at J; junction bases unmatched: 1. In nucleotides, the CDR3 is TGTGCCAGCAGTTTAGTCAGGGGGGAGACCCAGTACTTC. Its protein product is CASSLVRGETQYF.

CDR3 amino acids: CASGYTGGIQETQYF. The DNA of the CDR3 is TGTGCCAGCGGATACACAGGGGGGATTCAAGAGACCCAGTACTTC. The gene calls are TRBV6-5 and TRBJ2-5; 8 bases agree with TRBD1. CDR1 is MNHEY and CDR2 is SVGAGI in the germline V gene. V dropped 8 bases and J dropped 2; count of bases not matched to a gene: 10. This CDR3 is 15 amino acids long.

The chain carries TRBV7-9 and TRBJ1-2; D not resolved. The CDR3 sequence is 14 residues long. The V and J ends lost 3 bases and 7 bases respectively, with 15 bases between them. CDR1 is SEHNR and CDR2 is FQNEAQ in the germline V gene (reference sequence). DNA for the CDR3: TGTGCCAGCAGCTTGCGAAGGGAGGGCGGTGGCTACACCTTC. Residues: CASSLRREGGGYTF.

V is TRBV10-3 and J is TRBJ1-1; D is unresolved. V lost 3 bases and J lost 6, with 14 bases in between. Germline assignment: CDR1 ENHRY and CDR2 SYGVKD. The length of the CDR3 is 14 residues. The CDR3 protein is CAISDRSQGSEAFF. The CDR3 DNA follows: TGTGCCATCAGTGACAGGAGTCAAGGCTCTGAAGCTTTCTTT.

The rearrangement joins TRBV6-6 to TRBJ2-3; D may be TRBD1 or TRBD2 (6 bases each). This CDR3 region has 16 residues. Trimming removed 6 bases from V and 1 base from J, with 17 bases in between. CDR1 and CDR2 from the germline V gene are MNHNY and SVGAGI (reference sequence). CDR3 in amino acids: CASRTQGTPGTDTQYF. CDR3 sequence (DNA): TGTGCCAGCAGAACCCAGGGGACTCCGGGCACAGATACGCAGTATTTT.

J is TRBJ1-4 and V is TRBV5-1; 7 bases are shared with TRBD1. This CDR3 has 15 amino acids. The germline V gene has CDR1 SGHRS and CDR2 YFSETQ. V shed 0 bases and J 8 bases; nucleotides not matched to a gene: 7. CDR3 sequence: CASSLGGDRGEKLFF. Written as DNA, the CDR3 is TGCGCCAGCAGCTTGGGTGGGGACAGAGGGGAAAAACTGTTTTTT.

The chain recombines TRBV3-1 (or the pseudogene TRBV3-2) with TRBJ2-3; D possibly corresponds to TRBD2 (7 bases). This CDR3 spans 16 amino acids. Germline V gene lookup returns CDR1 LGHDT and CDR2 YNNKEL (reference sequence). The ends were cut back, 4 bases at V and 5 bases at J, with 19 bases in the middle. This CDR3 is CASSRSRGGDGDTQYF. For the CDR3, the DNA is TGTGCCAGCAGCCGATCCCGAGGGGGGGACGGAGATACGCAGTATTTT.

The chain links TRBV6-1 to TRBJ1-5; a possible D gene is TRBD1 (5 bases). Per germline, CDR1 MNHNS and CDR2 SASEGT. Trimming removed 1 base from V and 2 bases from J, with 9 bases in between. The CDR3 runs 15 residues. The CDR3 reads CASSEGGGRNQPQHF. The CDR3 coding sequence is TGTGCCAGCAGTGAAGGGGGCGGACGCAATCAGCCCCAGCATTTT.

The chain's CDR3 is CASSLRGSGAHTEAFF. The CDR3 DNA reads TGTGCCAGCAGCTTGAGGGGGTCAGGGGCACACACTGAAGCTTTCTTT. This chain joins TRBV13 and TRBJ1-1; perhaps TRBD1 as D (6 bases). Deletions cut 3 bases from V and 3 bases from J, with 17 bases between. Germline lookup yields CDR1 PRHDT and CDR2 FYEKMQ (reference sequence). This CDR3 has 16 residues.

In DNA form, the CDR3 reads TGTGCCAGCAGCCCGGGACTAGGCGACATTCAGTACTTC. This encodes CASSPGLGDIQYF. The chain is built from TRBV2 and TRBJ2-4; 8 nucleotides align to TRBD2. CDR3 length equals 13 residues. V dropped 6 bases and J dropped 8; count of bases not matched to a gene: 6. From germline, CDR1 is SNHLY and CDR2 FYNNEI. The entire variable domain, with the rest obtained from reference TRBV2 and TRBJ2-4, is as follows: EPEVTQTPSHQVTQMGQEVILRCVPISNHLYFYWYRQILGQKVEFLVSFYNNEISEKSEIFDDQFSVERPDGSNFTLKIRSTKLEDSAMYFCASSPGLGDIQYFGAGTRLSVL.

V usage is TRBV2 and J usage is TRBJ2-7; 8 positions match TRBD1. The germline V gene encodes CDR1 SNHLY and CDR2 FYNNEI. The CDR3 has 14 amino acids. With 4 bases clipped from V and 3 bases from J, the junction kept 5 bases outside the gene matches. CDR3 DNA sequence: TGTGCCAGCAGTGCCGGGACAGGATTCTACGAGCAGTACTTC. As protein: CASSAGTGFYEQYF.

The V and J genes are TRBV7-2 and TRBJ2-7; D is possibly TRBD1 (6 bases). This CDR3 is built from 16 residues. Between the trimmed V and J ends, which lost 4 bases and 3 bases, there was a span of 19 bases. Looked up from germline, CDR1 is SGHTA and CDR2 is FQGNSA. The CDR3 coding sequence is TGTGCCAGCAGCTCGCGGACAGCCGGGGCCTTCTACGAGCAGTACTTC. It is translated as CASSSRTAGAFYEQYF.

V and J are TRBV2 and TRBJ1-5, with D perhaps TRBD1 (5 bases). Per the germline V gene, CDR1 is SNHLY and CDR2 is FYNNEI. CDR3 length equals 15 residues. Trimming stripped 4 bases from V and 3 bases from J, with 13 bases between. CDR3 DNA sequence: TGTGCCAGCAGTGTGGGGCCGGCGTTCAATCAGCCCCAGCATTTT. Protein sequence: CASSVGPAFNQPQHF.

The chain carries TRBV10-3 and TRBJ2-1, with TRBD2 matching over 9 bases. The CDR3 spans 15 residues. V shed 5 bases, J shed 4 bases, and the junction held 6 bases outside the gene matches. Germline CDR1 is ENHRY and CDR2 is SYGVKD. For the CDR3, the DNA is TGTGCCATCAGTTTACGACTAGCGGATTACAATGAGCAGTTCTTC. Protein sequence: CAISLRLADYNEQFF.

The chain carries TRBV6-5 and TRBJ1-2, with 11 bases that match TRBD1. V was pared by 5 bases and J by 3 bases, with 2 bases of the junction left unmatched. CDR1 is MNHEY, CDR2 SVGAGI, per germline. This CDR3 contains 14 residues. CDR3 in amino acids: CASSPGQGDYGYTF. The CDR3 DNA reads as TGTGCCAGCAGTCCGGGACAGGGGGACTATGGCTACACCTTC.

The V call is TRBV6-4, the J call TRBJ1-2, with TRBD1 matching over 9 bases. With 4 bases clipped from V and 6 bases from J, the junction kept 18 bases outside the gene matches. Germline CDR1 is MRHNA and CDR2 is SNTAGT. This CDR3 region has 18 residues. CDR3 sequence reads: CASSGRFTGTGGLDGYTF. CDR3 coding DNA: TGTGCCAGCAGTGGTCGATTCACCGGAACAGGGGGCTTAGATGGCTACACCTTC.

V gene TRBV19 combines with J gene TRBJ1-3, with no clear D. The CDR3 loop spans 16 amino acids. Trimming cost V 3 bases and J 0 bases, with 12 bases left between them. Germline assignment: CDR1 LNHDA and CDR2 SQIVND (reference sequence). Here the CDR3 reads CASSISAGGSGNTIYF. CDR3 bases: TGTGCCAGTAGTATTTCAGCGGGAGGCTCTGGAAACACCATATATTTT.

The rearrangement links TRBV3-1 (or the pseudogene TRBV3-2) to TRBJ2-7; either TRBD1 or TRBD2 may fit D (5 bases each). Trimming took 1 base from V and 13 from J, leaving 17 bases between them. The CDR3 extends over 13 amino acids. Per germline, CDR1 LGHDT and CDR2 YNNKEL (reference sequence). CDR3 region: CASSQAGTDRSYF. Written as DNA, the CDR3 is TGTGCCAGCAGCCAAGCCGGGACGGATCGAAGCTACTTC.

This chain links TRBV19 with TRBJ1-1; D remains unclear. Germline lookup yields CDR1 LNHDA and CDR2 SQIVND (reference sequence). Trimming shortened V by 5 bases and J by 5 bases, and 15 bases separated the two germline ends. The CDR3 runs to 14 residues. For the CDR3, the DNA is TGTGCCAGTAGTCCGTCGGCGGTGGGGACTGAAGCTTTCTTT. Protein product: CASSPSAVGTEAFF.